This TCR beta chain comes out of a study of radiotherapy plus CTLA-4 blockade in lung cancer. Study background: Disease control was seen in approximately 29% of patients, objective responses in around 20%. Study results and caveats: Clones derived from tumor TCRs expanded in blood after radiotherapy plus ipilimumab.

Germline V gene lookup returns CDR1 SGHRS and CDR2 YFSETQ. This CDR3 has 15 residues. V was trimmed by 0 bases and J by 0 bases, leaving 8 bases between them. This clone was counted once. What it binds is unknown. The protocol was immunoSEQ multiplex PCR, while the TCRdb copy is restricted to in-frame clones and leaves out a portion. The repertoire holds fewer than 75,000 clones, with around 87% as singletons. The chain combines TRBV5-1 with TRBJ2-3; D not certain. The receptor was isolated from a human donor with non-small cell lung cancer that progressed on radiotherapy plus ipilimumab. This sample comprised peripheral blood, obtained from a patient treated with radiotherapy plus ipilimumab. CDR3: CASSLEAGSTDTQYF. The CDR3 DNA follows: TGCGCCAGCAGCTTGGAAGCCGGAAGCACAGATACGCAGTATTTT. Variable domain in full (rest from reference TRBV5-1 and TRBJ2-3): KAGVTQTPRYLIKTRGQQVTLSCSPISGHRSVSWYQQTPGQGLQFLFEYFSETQRNKGNFPGRFSGRQFSNSRSEMNVSTLELGDSALYLCASSLEAGSTDTQYFGPGTRLTVL.